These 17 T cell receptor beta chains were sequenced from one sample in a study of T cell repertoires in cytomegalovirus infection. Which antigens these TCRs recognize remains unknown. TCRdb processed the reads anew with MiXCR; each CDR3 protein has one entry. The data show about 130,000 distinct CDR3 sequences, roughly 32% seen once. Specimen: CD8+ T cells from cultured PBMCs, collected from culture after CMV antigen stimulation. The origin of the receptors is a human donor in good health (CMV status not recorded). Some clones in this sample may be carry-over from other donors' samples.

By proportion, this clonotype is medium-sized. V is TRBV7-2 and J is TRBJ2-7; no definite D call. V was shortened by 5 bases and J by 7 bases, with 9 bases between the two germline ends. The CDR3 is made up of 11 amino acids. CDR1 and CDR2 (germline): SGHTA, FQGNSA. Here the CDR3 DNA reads TGTGCCAGCAGCGCCTTAATTGAGCAGTACTTC. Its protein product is CASSALIEQYF.

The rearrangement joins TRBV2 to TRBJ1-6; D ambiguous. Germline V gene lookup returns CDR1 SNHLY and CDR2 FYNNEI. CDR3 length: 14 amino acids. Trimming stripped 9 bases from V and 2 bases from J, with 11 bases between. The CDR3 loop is CARKKDPYNSPLHF. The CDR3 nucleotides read TGTGCCAGAAAGAAGGATCCCTATAATTCACCCCTCCACTTT. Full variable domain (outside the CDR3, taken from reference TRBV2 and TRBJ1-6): EPEVTQTPSHQVTQMGQEVILRCVPISNHLYFYWYRQILGQKVEFLVSFYNNEISEKSEIFDDQFSVERPDGSNFTLKIRSTKLEDSAMYFCARKKDPYNSPLHFGNGTRLTVT.

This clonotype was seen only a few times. Here the CDR3 DNA reads TGCAGCGTTGTCGGGGGCTCGAACACCGGGGAGCTGTTTTTT. Translated: CSVVGGSNTGELFF. The chain is built from TRBV29-1 and TRBJ2-2, with D perhaps given as TRBD1 or TRBD2 (6 bases each). V lost 4 bases and J 0 bases, leaving 9 bases between the germline ends. Per germline, CDR1 SQVTM and CDR2 ANQGSEA. There are 14 residues in the CDR3.

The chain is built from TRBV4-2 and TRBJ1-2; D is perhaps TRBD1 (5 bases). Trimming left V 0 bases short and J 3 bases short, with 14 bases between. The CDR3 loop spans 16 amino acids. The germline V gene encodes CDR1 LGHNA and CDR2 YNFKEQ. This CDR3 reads CASSQDGGYRYYGYTF. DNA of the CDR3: TGTGCCAGCAGCCAAGATGGGGGGTATAGATACTATGGCTACACCTTC.

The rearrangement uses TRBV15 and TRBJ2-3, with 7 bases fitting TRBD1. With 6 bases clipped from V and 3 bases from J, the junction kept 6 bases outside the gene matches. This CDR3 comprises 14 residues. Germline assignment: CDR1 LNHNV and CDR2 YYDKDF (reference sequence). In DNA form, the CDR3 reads TGTGCCACCAGTCCCGACAGGGCGACAGATACGCAGTATTTT. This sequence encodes CATSPDRATDTQYF.

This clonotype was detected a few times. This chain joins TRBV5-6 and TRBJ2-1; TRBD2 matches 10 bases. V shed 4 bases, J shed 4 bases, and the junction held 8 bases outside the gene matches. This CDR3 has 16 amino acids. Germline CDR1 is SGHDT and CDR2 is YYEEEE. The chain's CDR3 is CASSPIAGGLYNEQFF. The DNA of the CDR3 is TGTGCCAGCAGCCCCATAGCGGGGGGACTTTACAATGAGCAGTTCTTC. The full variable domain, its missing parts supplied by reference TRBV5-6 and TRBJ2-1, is DAGVTQSPTHLIKTRGQQVTLRCSPKSGHDTVSWYQQALGQGPQFIFQYYEEEERQRGNFPDRFSGHQFPNYSSELNVNALLLGDSALYLCASSPIAGGLYNEQFFGPGTRLTVL.

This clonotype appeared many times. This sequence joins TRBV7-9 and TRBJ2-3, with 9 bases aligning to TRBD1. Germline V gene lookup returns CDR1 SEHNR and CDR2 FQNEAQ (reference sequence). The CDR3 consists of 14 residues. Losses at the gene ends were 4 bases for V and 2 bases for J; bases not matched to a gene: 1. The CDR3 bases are TGTGCCAGCAGCTGGGACAGGGACACAGATACGCAGTATTTT. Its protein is CASSWDRDTDTQYF.

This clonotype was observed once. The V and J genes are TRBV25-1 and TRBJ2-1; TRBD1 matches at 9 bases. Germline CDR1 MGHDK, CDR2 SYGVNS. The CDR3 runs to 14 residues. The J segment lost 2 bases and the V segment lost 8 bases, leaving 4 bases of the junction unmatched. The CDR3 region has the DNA TGTGCCAGCTCGGACAGGGGACCCTACAATGAGCAGTTCTTC. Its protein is CASSDRGPYNEQFF.

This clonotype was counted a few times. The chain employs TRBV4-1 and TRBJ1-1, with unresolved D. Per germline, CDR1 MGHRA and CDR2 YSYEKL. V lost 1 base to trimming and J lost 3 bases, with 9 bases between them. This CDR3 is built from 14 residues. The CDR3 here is CASSQGPEYTEAFF. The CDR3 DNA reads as TGCGCCAGCAGCCAAGGCCCCGAATACACTGAAGCTTTCTTT.

CDR3 coding DNA: TGTGCCAGCAGCAGACAGGGTTGGTCTGAAGCTTTCTTT. It translates to CASSRQGWSEAFF. The chain joins TRBV6-1 to TRBJ1-1; 7 nucleotides agree with TRBD1. This CDR3 is 13 amino acids long. Germline-derived CDR1 and CDR2 are MNHNS and SASEGT. The junction had 7 bases not matched to a gene; V was cut back by 6 bases and J by 6 bases.

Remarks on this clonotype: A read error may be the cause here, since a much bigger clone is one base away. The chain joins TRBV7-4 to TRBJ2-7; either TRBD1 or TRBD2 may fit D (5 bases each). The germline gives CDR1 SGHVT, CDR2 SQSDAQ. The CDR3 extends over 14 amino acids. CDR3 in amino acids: CAGDSGQGSYERYF. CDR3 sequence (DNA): TGTGCCGGTGACTCGGGGCAGGGCTCCTACGAGCGGTACTTC.

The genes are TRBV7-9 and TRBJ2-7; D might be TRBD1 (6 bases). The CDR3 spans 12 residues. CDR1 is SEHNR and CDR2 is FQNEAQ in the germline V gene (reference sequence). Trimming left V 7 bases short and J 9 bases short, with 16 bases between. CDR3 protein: CASNSQGLSQYF. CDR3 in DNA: TGTGCCAGCAACTCACAGGGCCTGTCGCAGTACTTC.

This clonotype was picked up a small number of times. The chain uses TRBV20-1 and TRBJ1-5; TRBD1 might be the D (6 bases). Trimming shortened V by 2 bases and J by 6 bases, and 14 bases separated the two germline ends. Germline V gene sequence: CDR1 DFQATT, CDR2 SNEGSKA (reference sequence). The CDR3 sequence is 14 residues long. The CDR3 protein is CSARPEQGTQPQHF. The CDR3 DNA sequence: TGCAGTGCTAGACCCGAGCAGGGGACTCAGCCCCAGCATTTT.

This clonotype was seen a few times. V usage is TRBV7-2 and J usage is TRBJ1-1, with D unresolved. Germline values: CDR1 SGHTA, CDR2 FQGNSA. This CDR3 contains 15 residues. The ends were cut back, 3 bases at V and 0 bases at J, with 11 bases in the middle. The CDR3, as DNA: TGTGCCAGCAGCTTCAATTGGGCCCTGAACACTGAAGCTTTCTTT. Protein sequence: CASSFNWALNTEAFF.

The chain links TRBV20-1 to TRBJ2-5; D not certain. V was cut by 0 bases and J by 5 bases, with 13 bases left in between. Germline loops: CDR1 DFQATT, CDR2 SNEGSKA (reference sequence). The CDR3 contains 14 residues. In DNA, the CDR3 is TGCAGTGCTAGAGATTTGGCAGCCCCCGAGACCCAGTACTTC. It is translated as CSARDLAAPETQYF.

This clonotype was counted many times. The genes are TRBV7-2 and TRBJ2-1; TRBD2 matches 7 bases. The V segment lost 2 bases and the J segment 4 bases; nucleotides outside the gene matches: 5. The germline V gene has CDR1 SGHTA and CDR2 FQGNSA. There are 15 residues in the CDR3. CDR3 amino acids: CASSLSGEGYNEQFF. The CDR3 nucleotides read TGTGCCAGCAGCTTAAGCGGGGAAGGGTACAATGAGCAGTTCTTC. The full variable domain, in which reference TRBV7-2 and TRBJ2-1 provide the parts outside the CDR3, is GAGVSQSPSNKVTEKGKDVELRCDPISGHTALYWYRQSLGQGLEFLIYFQGNSAPDKSGLPSDRFSAERTGGSVSTLTIQRTQQEDSAVYLCASSLSGEGYNEQFFGPGTRLTVL.

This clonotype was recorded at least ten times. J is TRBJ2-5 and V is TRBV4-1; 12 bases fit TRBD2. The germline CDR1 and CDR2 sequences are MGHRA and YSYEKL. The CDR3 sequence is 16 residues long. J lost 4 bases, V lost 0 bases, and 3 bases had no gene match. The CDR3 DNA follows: TGCGCCAGCAGCCAAGACCCTAGCGGGGGGGCAGAGACCCAGTACTTC. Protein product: CASSQDPSGGAETQYF.